A selection of T cell receptor beta chains follows, all from one sample in a study of T cell changes during pregnancy in multiple sclerosis. The protocol was immunoSEQ multiplex PCR, while the TCRdb copy is restricted to in-frame clones and leaves out a portion. The sample lists about 110,000 clones, about 89% occurring once. The material was peripheral blood, obtained after pregnancy. The receptors originated from a female donor with multiple sclerosis, enrolled in a pregnancy study. The CDR3 runs from the conserved cysteine through the conserved F or W. D genes are given only for firm matches. Some rows mark clone size as missing; the rest say once, few, many or name a class of expanded clone.

>TRBV21-1|TRBJ1-1|once|.
TGTGCCAGCAGCAAAGGTACGGTGAATACTGAAGCTTTCTTT
CASSKGTVNTEAFF
>TRBV7-3|TRBJ2-1|.|TRBD1
TGTGCCAGCAGCCTGTCCCGGGACAGCGGTGAGCAGTTCTTC
CASSLSRDSGEQFF
>TRBV9|TRBJ2-3|.|TRBD2
TGTGCCAGCAGCGTAGTTAGCGGGGGATCAGATACGCAGTATTTT
CASSVVSGGSDTQYF
>TRBV7-9|TRBJ2-1|.|TRBD2
TGTGCCAGCAGCCCGGGGGGAGAGGAGCCCTACAATGAGCAGTTCTTC
CASSPGGEEPYNEQFF
>TRBV7-9|TRBJ1-1|.|.
TGTGCCAGCAGCTTAGATAGTGGAGCTTTCTTT
CASSLDSGAFF
>TRBV5-1|TRBJ2-1|.|TRBD1
TGCGCCAGCAGCTTGGGGACAGGGGGTGCCTACAATGAGCAGTTCTTC
CASSLGTGGAYNEQFF
>TRBV19|TRBJ2-5|.|.
TGTGCCAGTAGTATGGAGGGGGAGACCCAGTACTTC
CASSMEGETQYF
>TRBV19|TRBJ2-7|.|.
TGTGCCAGTAGTATAGGGAGTACAGCCCGGGGCGAGCAGTACTTC
CASSIGSTARGEQYF
>TRBV7-3|TRBJ2-7|once|.
TGTGCCAGCAGCCAGTCCCGGGGAATCGGCGACGAGCAGTACTTC
CASSQSRGIGDEQYF
>TRBV2|TRBJ1-2|.|.
TGTGCCAGCGACAGTGTCGGTGGCTACACCTTC
CASDSVGGYTF
>TRBV5-5|TRBJ1-2|.|.
TGTGCCAGCAGCTTAACGGCTGCGGGCAAAAACTATGGCTACACCTTC
CASSLTAAGKNYGYTF
>TRBV7-7|TRBJ1-1|few|.
TGTGCTAGCAGCCCGGACATCTTATACACTGAAGCTTTCTTT
CASSPDILYTEAFF
>TRBV19|TRBJ2-1|.|TRBD1
TGTGCCAGTAGTAGCAGGGGGTGGCTCAATGAGCAGTTCTTC
CASSSRGWLNEQFF
>TRBV10-2|TRBJ2-2|.|TRBD2
TGCGCCAGCAGCATCGAAGGTAGCGGGGGCTCCTCACCCGGGGAGCTGTTTTTT
CASSIEGSGGSSPGELFF
>TRBV2|TRBJ2-7|.|TRBD2
TGTGCCAGTTTCCCCCGTAGCGGGCCCCTACGGTCCTACGAGCAGTACTTC
CASFPRSGPLRSYEQYF
>TRBV6-5|TRBJ2-3|.|.
TGTGCCAGCAACCGTGGGGACAATACAGATACGCAGTATTTT
CASNRGDNTDTQYF
>TRBV7-2|TRBJ2-7|.|.
TGTGCCAGCAGTCCCCGGGAAGCCGGCGAGCAGTACTTC
CASSPREAGEQYF
>TRBV7-2|TRBJ2-1|once|.
TGTGCCAGCAGCCGACAGATGTACAATGAGCAGTTCTTC
CASSRQMYNEQFF
>TRBV9|TRBJ2-3|once|TRBD2
TGTGCCAGCAGCGCCGGACTAGCGACACGAATCACAGATACGCAGTATTTT
CASSAGLATRITDTQYF
>TRBV30|TRBJ2-6|once|.
TGTGCCTGGAGCCTCTCCGGGTTTTTCTCTGGGGCCAACGTCCTGACTTTC
CAWSLSGFFSGANVLTF
>TRBV6-5|TRBJ1-1|.|.
TGTGCCAGCAGTTACTCAGGGCAGGGAGAAGCTTTCTTT
CASSYSGQGEAFF
>TRBV29-1|TRBJ1-1|.|.
TGCAGCGTTGAAATCGGAGCCTATGAAGCTTTCTTT
CSVEIGAYEAFF
>TRBV19|TRBJ1-2|.|TRBD1
TGTGCCAGTAGTGGGGAACAGGGGAACAACTATGGCTACACCTTC
CASSGEQGNNYGYTF
>TRBV19|TRBJ1-2|.|TRBD1
TGTGCCAGCCACCACTGGGACAGCCAAAGCTACACCTTC
CASHHWDSQSYTF
>TRBV18|TRBJ2-2|.|.
TGTGCCAGCTCTTCCCGAGGGACACCCAACACCGGGGAGCTGTTTTTT
CASSSRGTPNTGELFF
>TRBV7-2|TRBJ1-2|.|.
TGTGCCAGCAGCCCAACTAATCTAGGGGTTGGCTACACCTTC
CASSPTNLGVGYTF
>TRBV4-2|TRBJ2-7|.|TRBD1
TGTGCCAGCAGCTTCCCGGGACAGGGGGGGCTCGAGCAGTACTTC
CASSFPGQGGLEQYF
>TRBV7-2|TRBJ2-1|.|.
TGTGCCAGCCTTTTCGGGAATGAGCAGTTCTTC
CASLFGNEQFF
>TRBV28|TRBJ1-1|few|.
TGTGCCAGCCGGTCTCTGGTTGAAGCTTTCTTT
CASRSLVEAFF
>TRBV7-6|TRBJ1-1|.|.
TGTGCCAGCAGATCAGGACAGAACACTGAAGCTTTCTTT
CASRSGQNTEAFF
>TRBV5-1|TRBJ1-4|.|TRBD1
TGCGCCAGCAGCCCTCGACAGGGAGGCGAAAAACTGTTTTTT
CASSPRQGGEKLFF
>TRBV18|TRBJ2-3|.|.
TGTGCCAGCTCACCGACTAGCACAGATACGCAGTATTTT
CASSPTSTDTQYF
>TRBV11-3|TRBJ2-1|.|TRBD1
TGTGCCAGCAGCTTCGATCGGGACAGGCCGCAGTTCTTC
CASSFDRDRPQFF
>TRBV2|TRBJ1-2|.|.
TGTGCCAGCAGTGAAGCACCAGGGCGGAAAAACTATGGCTACACCTTC
CASSEAPGRKNYGYTF
>TRBV4-1|TRBJ1-1|.|.
TGCGCCAGCAGCCAAGAATCGGACAACATGATGAACACTGAAGCTTTCTTT
CASSQESDNMMNTEAFF
>TRBV30|TRBJ1-6|.|TRBD1
TGTGCCTGGAGATTACCGGGACAGGGGAATTCACCCCTCCACTTT
CAWRLPGQGNSPLHF
>TRBV7-3|TRBJ2-1|once|.
TGTGCCAGCAGCTATGCCAGGGGCAATGAGCAGTTCTTC
CASSYARGNEQFF
>TRBV5-1|TRBJ1-2|few|TRBD1
TGCGCCAGCAGCTTGGGTGGGACAGCGAGCGGCTATGGCTACACCTTC
CASSLGGTASGYGYTF
>TRBV5-6|TRBJ1-1|.|TRBD1
TGTGCCAGCAGCTTGCCAGGGGGGCGCCGGGAAGCTTTCTTT
CASSLPGGRREAFF
>TRBV30|TRBJ1-4|.|.
TGTGCCCGCGGGTGGGGTGCATCAACTAATGAAAAACTGTTTTTT
CARGWGASTNEKLFF
>TRBV6-5|TRBJ2-3|once|.
TGTGCCAGCAGTTACTCGGCCGCCCCAGATACGCAGTATTTT
CASSYSAAPDTQYF
>TRBV14|TRBJ2-2|.|TRBD2
TGTGCCAGCAGCCAAGGCTGGCTAGCGGGGGGGCTGGCGAACACCGGGGAGCTGTTTTTT
CASSQGWLAGGLANTGELFF
>TRBV15|TRBJ2-1|few|TRBD1
TGTGCCACCTCCGGAGGGACAGGATACCCGAGCTCCTACAATGAGCAGTTCTTC
CATSGGTGYPSSYNEQFF